Listed below are T cell receptor beta chains from one sample, sequenced in a study of T cell responses to AZD1222 COVID-19 vaccine. Profiled with immunoSEQ multiplex PCR; TCRdb holds only in-frame clones, not every one. The sample records around 120,000 clones, 92% being singletons. This material consisted of peripheral blood, taken 28 days after the second AZD1222 dose. Every receptor here comes from an adult who received the AZD1222 COVID-19 vaccine. CDR3s include the opening cysteine and the closing phenylalanine or tryptophan. Each record gives: J gene, V gene, D gene, clone size, CDR3 DNA, CDR3 protein. A D gene is named only where the DNA matches it firmly. The size of a clone is reported for some rows only, either as once, few or many, or as a class for expanded clones.

j_call: TRBJ1-1; v_call: TRBV6-5; d_call: -; clone_size: -; cdr3_nt: TGTGCCAGCAGTTACGGCACAGGGAACACTGAAGCTTTCTTT; cdr3_aa: CASSYGTGNTEAFF
j_call: TRBJ1-3; v_call: TRBV11-3; d_call: -; clone_size: -; cdr3_nt: TGTGCCAGCAGCTCTCAGGGAGAGGATGGCACCATATATTTT; cdr3_aa: CASSSQGEDGTIYF
j_call: TRBJ2-2; v_call: TRBV2; d_call: -; clone_size: -; cdr3_nt: TGTGCCAGCATCCTACAGACGAACACCGGGGAGCTGTTTTTT; cdr3_aa: CASILQTNTGELFF
j_call: TRBJ1-6; v_call: TRBV18; d_call: -; clone_size: -; cdr3_nt: TGTGCCAGCGGTGGGGACATCTATAATTCACCCCTCCACTTT; cdr3_aa: CASGGDIYNSPLHF
j_call: TRBJ1-3; v_call: TRBV5-8; d_call: -; clone_size: -; cdr3_nt: TGTGCCAGCAGCCGGAATTCCCCGGGAACCCACTCTGGAAACACCATATATTTT; cdr3_aa: CASSRNSPGTHSGNTIYF
j_call: TRBJ2-7; v_call: TRBV19; d_call: TRBD1; clone_size: -; cdr3_nt: TGTGCCAGTAGTATAGATGGGGGGACAGGCTACGAGCAGTACTTC; cdr3_aa: CASSIDGGTGYEQYF
j_call: TRBJ2-1; v_call: TRBV29-1; d_call: -; clone_size: -; cdr3_nt: TGCAGCGGGGCCGGCAATGAGCAGTTCTTC; cdr3_aa: CSGAGNEQFF
j_call: TRBJ1-3; v_call: TRBV3-1/TRBV3-2; d_call: -; clone_size: once; cdr3_nt: TGTGCCAGCAGCCAACTGCACTCTGGAAACACCATATATTTT; cdr3_aa: CASSQLHSGNTIYF
j_call: TRBJ1-1; v_call: TRBV27; d_call: -; clone_size: -; cdr3_nt: TGTGCCAGCAGTCCAAGGACGGGCACTGAAGCTTTCTTT; cdr3_aa: CASSPRTGTEAFF
j_call: TRBJ1-5; v_call: TRBV28; d_call: TRBD1; clone_size: -; cdr3_nt: TGTGCCAGCAGTTTGGGGACAGGATCCCCCAATCAGGCCCAGCATTTT; cdr3_aa: CASSLGTGSPNQAQHF
j_call: TRBJ2-3; v_call: TRBV19; d_call: -; clone_size: -; cdr3_nt: TGTGCCAGTAGTATAGATCGCAGGCCAGATACGCAGTATTTT; cdr3_aa: CASSIDRRPDTQYF
j_call: TRBJ2-3; v_call: TRBV19; d_call: -; clone_size: -; cdr3_nt: TGTGCCAGTAGGGTGGCAGGGGCAGGGTCGGATACGCAGTATTTT; cdr3_aa: CASRVAGAGSDTQYF
j_call: TRBJ2-7; v_call: TRBV3-1/TRBV3-2; d_call: -; clone_size: -; cdr3_nt: TGTGCCAGCAGCCGATCCGGCGTTTCCTACGAGCAGTACTTC; cdr3_aa: CASSRSGVSYEQYF
j_call: TRBJ2-1; v_call: TRBV24-1; d_call: TRBD2; clone_size: -; cdr3_nt: TGTGCCACCAGTGATTTAGGCGGCGGGGGTCTGGGGAATGAGCAGTTCTTC; cdr3_aa: CATSDLGGGGLGNEQFF
j_call: TRBJ1-2; v_call: TRBV28; d_call: TRBD1; clone_size: -; cdr3_nt: TGTGCCAGCAGTGGACAGGGGGCAGGGGAGGGCTACACCTTC; cdr3_aa: CASSGQGAGEGYTF
j_call: TRBJ1-1; v_call: TRBV3-1/TRBV3-2; d_call: -; clone_size: -; cdr3_nt: TGTGCCAGCAGCCCTTCCCTAAAAGGACAGACTGCTTTCTTT; cdr3_aa: CASSPSLKGQTAFF
j_call: TRBJ1-1; v_call: TRBV3-1/TRBV3-2; d_call: TRBD1; clone_size: -; cdr3_nt: TGTGCCAGCAGCGCTACAGGGGATATAGCTGAAGCTTTCTTT; cdr3_aa: CASSATGDIAEAFF
j_call: TRBJ2-4; v_call: TRBV11-1; d_call: -; clone_size: -; cdr3_nt: TGTGCCAGCAGCCCCGACGAGGCCAAAAACATTCAGTACTTC; cdr3_aa: CASSPDEAKNIQYF
j_call: TRBJ1-2; v_call: TRBV28; d_call: TRBD1; clone_size: -; cdr3_nt: TGTGCCAGCAGTTGGGTGGGACAGGGTCTCGGCTACACCTTC; cdr3_aa: CASSWVGQGLGYTF
j_call: TRBJ2-7; v_call: TRBV5-1; d_call: -; clone_size: -; cdr3_nt: TGCGCCAGCAGCCTCCCTACGAACGAGCAGTACTTC; cdr3_aa: CASSLPTNEQYF
j_call: TRBJ1-4; v_call: TRBV25-1; d_call: TRBD1; clone_size: -; cdr3_nt: TGTGCCAGCAGTGAATGGGGACAGGGGAATGAAAAACTGTTTTTT; cdr3_aa: CASSEWGQGNEKLFF
j_call: TRBJ2-5; v_call: TRBV7-2; d_call: -; clone_size: -; cdr3_nt: TGTGCCAGCAGCTTAAGCGGAGGGGTGGGAGAGACCCAGTACTTC; cdr3_aa: CASSLSGGVGETQYF
j_call: TRBJ1-1; v_call: TRBV14; d_call: TRBD1; clone_size: once; cdr3_nt: TGTGCCAGCAGCCGATTCGGACAGGGGCGAACTGAAGCTTTCTTT; cdr3_aa: CASSRFGQGRTEAFF
j_call: TRBJ1-4; v_call: TRBV28; d_call: TRBD1; clone_size: -; cdr3_nt: TGTGCCAGCAGTTTATCTGTCGGGAAAGTAACAGGGGATGAAAAACTGTTTTTT; cdr3_aa: CASSLSVGKVTGDEKLFF
j_call: TRBJ1-2; v_call: TRBV28; d_call: -; clone_size: -; cdr3_nt: TGTGCCAGCAGTTTAGGGGTCAGGGCGGCTTATGGCTACACCTTC; cdr3_aa: CASSLGVRAAYGYTF
j_call: TRBJ2-3; v_call: TRBV20-1; d_call: TRBD2; clone_size: -; cdr3_nt: TGCAGTGCTAGTGCTAGCGGTAGCACAGATACGCAGTATTTT; cdr3_aa: CSASASGSTDTQYF
j_call: TRBJ2-7; v_call: TRBV9; d_call: -; clone_size: -; cdr3_nt: TGTGCCAGCAGCGAGAGGGGGGACGGTTGGTACGAGCAGTACTTC; cdr3_aa: CASSERGDGWYEQYF
j_call: TRBJ1-5; v_call: TRBV7-9; d_call: TRBD1; clone_size: -; cdr3_nt: TGTGCCAGCAGCTTAGACAGGGGTTTTCGGAATCAGCCCCAGCATTTT; cdr3_aa: CASSLDRGFRNQPQHF
j_call: TRBJ2-2; v_call: TRBV6-6; d_call: -; clone_size: -; cdr3_nt: TGTGCCAGCAGCATTCGGAACACCGGGGAGCTGTTTTTT; cdr3_aa: CASSIRNTGELFF
j_call: TRBJ2-1; v_call: TRBV28; d_call: TRBD2; clone_size: -; cdr3_nt: TGTGCCAGCAGGATGGGACTAGCGAGTTACAATGAGCAGTTCTTC; cdr3_aa: CASRMGLASYNEQFF
j_call: TRBJ1-5; v_call: TRBV23-1; d_call: -; clone_size: -; cdr3_nt: TGCGCCAGCAGTCAAAACCCGCGTCGGGTGATTAGCAATCAGCCCCAGCATTTT; cdr3_aa: CASSQNPRRVISNQPQHF
j_call: TRBJ1-5; v_call: TRBV6-2/TRBV6-3; d_call: -; clone_size: -; cdr3_nt: TGTGCCAGCAGCCAAACTTTGACAGTCAGCTTTAATCAGCCCCAGCATTTT; cdr3_aa: CASSQTLTVSFNQPQHF
j_call: TRBJ2-6; v_call: TRBV2; d_call: TRBD1; clone_size: -; cdr3_nt: TGTGCCAGCAGTACACAGGGGTCCGGGGCCAACGTCCTGACTTTC; cdr3_aa: CASSTQGSGANVLTF
j_call: TRBJ1-4; v_call: TRBV13; d_call: -; clone_size: -; cdr3_nt: TGTGCCAGCACCCGGCAGGGCACCGCCCGACTGTTTTTT; cdr3_aa: CASTRQGTARLFF
j_call: TRBJ2-1; v_call: TRBV7-9; d_call: TRBD2; clone_size: -; cdr3_nt: TGTGCCAGCAGCTTAGCCCTGATAGGGAGGGGCAATGAGCAGTTCTTC; cdr3_aa: CASSLALIGRGNEQFF
j_call: TRBJ1-4; v_call: TRBV5-5; d_call: -; clone_size: once; cdr3_nt: TGTGCCAGCAGCTTAGGAGTATTTGGGGAAAAACTGTTTTTT; cdr3_aa: CASSLGVFGEKLFF
j_call: TRBJ2-5; v_call: TRBV18; d_call: TRBD1; clone_size: -; cdr3_nt: TGTGCCAGCTCACCGACAGGGGACGCAGAGACCCAGTACTTC; cdr3_aa: CASSPTGDAETQYF
j_call: TRBJ2-2; v_call: TRBV6-6; d_call: -; clone_size: -; cdr3_nt: TGTGCCAGCAGTTACTCGATGGGACCTGGCACCGGGGAGCTGTTTTTT; cdr3_aa: CASSYSMGPGTGELFF
j_call: TRBJ2-7; v_call: TRBV5-6; d_call: -; clone_size: -; cdr3_nt: TGTGCCAGCAGCTTGGGGGGAGATACCTACGAGCAGTACTTC; cdr3_aa: CASSLGGDTYEQYF
j_call: TRBJ1-5; v_call: TRBV27; d_call: -; clone_size: -; cdr3_nt: TGTGCCAGCAGTCCCTTGGGGGGTTCCCTCAATCAGCCCCAGCATTTT; cdr3_aa: CASSPLGGSLNQPQHF
j_call: TRBJ2-7; v_call: TRBV6-5; d_call: -; clone_size: -; cdr3_nt: TGTGCCAGCAGTTACTCAGGGGAGTCTGGCTACGAGCAGTACTTC; cdr3_aa: CASSYSGESGYEQYF
j_call: TRBJ1-5; v_call: TRBV9; d_call: TRBD1; clone_size: -; cdr3_nt: TGTGCCAGCAGCGTAGGGCAGGGGGCGTTCAACAATCAGCCCCAGCATTTT; cdr3_aa: CASSVGQGAFNNQPQHF
j_call: TRBJ1-6; v_call: TRBV5-1; d_call: -; clone_size: -; cdr3_nt: TGCGCCAGCAGCCCTTTAACGGACAGTTCCCTCCACTTT; cdr3_aa: CASSPLTDSSLHF
j_call: TRBJ2-2; v_call: TRBV6-5; d_call: -; clone_size: -; cdr3_nt: TGTGCCAGCAGAAAAACAGGAGCCGGGGAGCTGTTTTTT; cdr3_aa: CASRKTGAGELFF
j_call: TRBJ2-5; v_call: TRBV10-3; d_call: -; clone_size: -; cdr3_nt: TGTGCCATCAGTGAGTCACCAGGAAAAGAGACCCAGTACTTC; cdr3_aa: CAISESPGKETQYF
j_call: TRBJ1-1; v_call: TRBV7-8; d_call: TRBD1; clone_size: -; cdr3_nt: TGTGCCAGCAGTCCTTCGGGACAGCCCATGAACACTGAAGCTTTCTTT; cdr3_aa: CASSPSGQPMNTEAFF
j_call: TRBJ2-7; v_call: TRBV4-1; d_call: -; clone_size: once; cdr3_nt: TGCGCCAGCAGCCCAGAAAGTCCCGGCTACGAGCAGTACTTC; cdr3_aa: CASSPESPGYEQYF
j_call: TRBJ2-7; v_call: TRBV28; d_call: TRBD1; clone_size: -; cdr3_nt: TGTGCCAGCAGTTTTTGGGACAGGCCCGGGCCCTACGAGCAGTACTTC; cdr3_aa: CASSFWDRPGPYEQYF